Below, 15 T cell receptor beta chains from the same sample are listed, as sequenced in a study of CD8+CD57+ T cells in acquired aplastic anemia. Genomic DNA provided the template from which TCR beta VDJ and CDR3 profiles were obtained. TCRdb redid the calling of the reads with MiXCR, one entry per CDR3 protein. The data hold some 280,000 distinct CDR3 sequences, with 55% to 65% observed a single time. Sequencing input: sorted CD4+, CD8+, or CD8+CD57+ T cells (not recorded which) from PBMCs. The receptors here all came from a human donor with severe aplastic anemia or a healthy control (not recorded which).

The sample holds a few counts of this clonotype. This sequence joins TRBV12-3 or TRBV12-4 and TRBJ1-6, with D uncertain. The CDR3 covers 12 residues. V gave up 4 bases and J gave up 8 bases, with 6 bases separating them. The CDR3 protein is CASSYNDSPLHF. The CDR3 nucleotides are TGTGCCAGCAGTTACAATGATTCACCCCTCCACTTT.

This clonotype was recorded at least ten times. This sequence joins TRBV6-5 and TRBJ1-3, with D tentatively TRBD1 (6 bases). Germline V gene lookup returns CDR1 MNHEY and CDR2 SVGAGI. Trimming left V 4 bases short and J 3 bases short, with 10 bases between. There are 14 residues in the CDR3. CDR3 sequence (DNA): TGTGCCAGCAGTTCCACAGGGAATGGAAACACCATATATTTT. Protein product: CASSSTGNGNTIYF.

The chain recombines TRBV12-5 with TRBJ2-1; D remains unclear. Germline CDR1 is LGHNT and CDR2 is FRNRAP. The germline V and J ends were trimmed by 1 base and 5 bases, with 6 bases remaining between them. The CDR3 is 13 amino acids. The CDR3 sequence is CASGLDWDNEQFF. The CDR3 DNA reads TGTGCTAGTGGTTTGGACTGGGACAATGAGCAGTTCTTC.

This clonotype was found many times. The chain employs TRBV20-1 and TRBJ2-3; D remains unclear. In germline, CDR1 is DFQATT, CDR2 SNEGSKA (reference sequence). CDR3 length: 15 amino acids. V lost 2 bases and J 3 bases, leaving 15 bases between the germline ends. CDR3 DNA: TGCAGTGCTAGAAGCCTAAAAATTTATACAGATACGCAGTATTTT. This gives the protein CSARSLKIYTDTQYF.

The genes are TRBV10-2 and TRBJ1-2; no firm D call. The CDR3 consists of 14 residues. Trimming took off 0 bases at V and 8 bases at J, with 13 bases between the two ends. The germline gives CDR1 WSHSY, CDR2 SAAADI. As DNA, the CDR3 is TGCGCCAGCAGTGAGTCGTCCTCGGCACGGGGCTACACCTTC. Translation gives CASSESSSARGYTF.

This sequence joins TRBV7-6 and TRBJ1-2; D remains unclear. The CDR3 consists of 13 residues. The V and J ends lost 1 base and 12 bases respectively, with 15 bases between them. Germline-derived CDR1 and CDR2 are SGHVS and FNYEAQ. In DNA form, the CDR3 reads TGTGCCAGCAGCTTAGGGCGGAACTCTGGAAACACCTTC. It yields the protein CASSLGRNSGNTF. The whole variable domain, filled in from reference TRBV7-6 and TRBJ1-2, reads GAGVSQSPRYKVTKRGQDVALRCDPISGHVSLYWYRQALGQGPEFLTYFNYEAQQDKSGLPNDRFSAERPEGSISTLTIQRTEQRDSAMYRCASSLGRNSGNTFGSGTRLTVV.

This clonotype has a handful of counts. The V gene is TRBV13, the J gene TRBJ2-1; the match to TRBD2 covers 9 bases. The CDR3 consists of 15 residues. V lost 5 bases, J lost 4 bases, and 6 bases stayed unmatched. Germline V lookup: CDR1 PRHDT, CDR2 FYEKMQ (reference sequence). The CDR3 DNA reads TGTGCCAGCAGCGAGCGGGGGGCCTGGTACAATGAGCAGTTCTTC. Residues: CASSERGAWYNEQFF.

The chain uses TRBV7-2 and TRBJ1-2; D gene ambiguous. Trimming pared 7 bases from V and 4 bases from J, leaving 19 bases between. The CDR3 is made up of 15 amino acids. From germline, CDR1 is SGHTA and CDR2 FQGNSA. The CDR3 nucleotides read TGTGCCAGCATCCCCACGCCTTTGGGGATCTATGGCTACACCTTC. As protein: CASIPTPLGIYGYTF.

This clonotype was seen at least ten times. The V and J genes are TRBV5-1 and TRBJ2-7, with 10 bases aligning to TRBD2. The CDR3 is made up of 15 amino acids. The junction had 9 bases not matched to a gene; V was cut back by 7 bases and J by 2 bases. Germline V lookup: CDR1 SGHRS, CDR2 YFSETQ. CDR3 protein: CASAPTSGQTYEQYF. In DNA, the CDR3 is TGCGCCAGCGCCCCGACTAGCGGGCAAACCTACGAGCAGTACTTC.

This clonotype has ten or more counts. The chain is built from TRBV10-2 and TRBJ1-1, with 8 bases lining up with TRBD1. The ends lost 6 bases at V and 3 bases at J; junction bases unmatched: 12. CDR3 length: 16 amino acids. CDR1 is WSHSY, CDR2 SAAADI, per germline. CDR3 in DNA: TGCGCCAGCAGGAGGGGACAGGTGGGCCTTTACACTGAAGCTTTCTTT. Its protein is CASRRGQVGLYTEAFF.

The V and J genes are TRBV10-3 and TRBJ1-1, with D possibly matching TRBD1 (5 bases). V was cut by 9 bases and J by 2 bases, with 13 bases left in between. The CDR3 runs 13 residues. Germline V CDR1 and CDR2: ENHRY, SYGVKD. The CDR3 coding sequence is TGTGCCATTGCACCCGGGACCAACACTGAAGCTTTCTTT. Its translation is CAIAPGTNTEAFF.

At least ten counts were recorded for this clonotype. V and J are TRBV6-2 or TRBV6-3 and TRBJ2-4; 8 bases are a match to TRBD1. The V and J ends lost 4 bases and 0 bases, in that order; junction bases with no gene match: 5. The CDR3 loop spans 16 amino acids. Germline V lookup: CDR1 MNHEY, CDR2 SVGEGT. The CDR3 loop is CASSSDRVLAKNIQYF. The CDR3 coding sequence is TGTGCCAGCAGTTCGGACAGGGTACTAGCCAAAAACATTCAGTACTTC.

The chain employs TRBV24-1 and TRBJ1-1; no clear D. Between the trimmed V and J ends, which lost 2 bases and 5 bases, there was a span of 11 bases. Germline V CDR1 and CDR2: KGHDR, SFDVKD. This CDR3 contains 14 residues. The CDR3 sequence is CATSDSTPYTEAFF. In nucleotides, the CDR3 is TGTGCCACCAGTGATTCCACCCCCTATACTGAAGCTTTCTTT.

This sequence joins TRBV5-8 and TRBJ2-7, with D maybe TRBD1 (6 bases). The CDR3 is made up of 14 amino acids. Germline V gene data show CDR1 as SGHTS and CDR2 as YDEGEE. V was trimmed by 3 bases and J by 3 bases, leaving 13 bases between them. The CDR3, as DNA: TGTGCCAGCAGCTCAAGAGAGACAGGCTACGAGCAGTACTTC. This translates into CASSSRETGYEQYF.

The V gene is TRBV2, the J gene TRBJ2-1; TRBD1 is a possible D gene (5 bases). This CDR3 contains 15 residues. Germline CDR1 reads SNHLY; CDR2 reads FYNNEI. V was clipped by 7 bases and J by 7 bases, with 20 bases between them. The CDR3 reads CASIGGQGKGNEQFF. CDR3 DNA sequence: TGTGCCAGCATAGGTGGGCAGGGTAAGGGGAATGAGCAGTTCTTC.